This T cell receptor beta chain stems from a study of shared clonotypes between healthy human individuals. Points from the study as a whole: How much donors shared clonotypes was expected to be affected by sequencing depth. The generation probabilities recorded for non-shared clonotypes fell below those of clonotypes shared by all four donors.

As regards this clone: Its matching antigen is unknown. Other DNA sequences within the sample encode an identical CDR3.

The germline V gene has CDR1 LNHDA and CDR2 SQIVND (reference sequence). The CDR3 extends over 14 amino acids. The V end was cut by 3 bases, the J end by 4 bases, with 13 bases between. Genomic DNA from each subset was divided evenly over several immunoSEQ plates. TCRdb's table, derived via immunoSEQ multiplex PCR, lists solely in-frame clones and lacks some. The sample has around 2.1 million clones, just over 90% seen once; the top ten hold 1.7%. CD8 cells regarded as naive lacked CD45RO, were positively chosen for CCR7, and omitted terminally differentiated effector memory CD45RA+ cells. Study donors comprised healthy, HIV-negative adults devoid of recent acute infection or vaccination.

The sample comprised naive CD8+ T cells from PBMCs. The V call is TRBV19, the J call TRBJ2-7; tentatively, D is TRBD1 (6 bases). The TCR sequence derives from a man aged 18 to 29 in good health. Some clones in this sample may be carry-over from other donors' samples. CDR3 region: CASSIGQGRYEQYF. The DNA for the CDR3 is TGTGCCAGTAGTATCGGGCAGGGGCGTTACGAGCAGTACTTC.